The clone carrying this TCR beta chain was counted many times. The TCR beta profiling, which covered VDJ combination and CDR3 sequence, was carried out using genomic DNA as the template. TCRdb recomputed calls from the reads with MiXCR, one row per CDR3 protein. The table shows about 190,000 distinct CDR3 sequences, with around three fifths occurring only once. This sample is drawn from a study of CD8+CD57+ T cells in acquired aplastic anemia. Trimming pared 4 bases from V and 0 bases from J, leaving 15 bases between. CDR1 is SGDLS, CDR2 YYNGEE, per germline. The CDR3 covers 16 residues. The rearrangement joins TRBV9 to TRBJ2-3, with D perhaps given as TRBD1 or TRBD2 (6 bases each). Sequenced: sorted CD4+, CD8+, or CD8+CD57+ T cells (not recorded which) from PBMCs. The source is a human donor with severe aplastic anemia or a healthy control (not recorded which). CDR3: CASSLGSGASTDTQYF. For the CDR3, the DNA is TGTGCCAGCAGCTTGGGGTCGGGGGCCAGCACAGATACGCAGTATTTT.